This T cell receptor (delta chain) was sequenced in a study of gamma-delta chains in newborns, infants, children. Study-level background: Polyclonal expansion of innate γδ T cells after birth follows microbial exposure.

TCRdb called clones from the reads again using CATT. Of several thousand delta-chain clones in the sample, 3% to 4% were seen once. Germline V gene sequence: CDR1 GEAIGNYY, CDR2 EKD. The V segment lost 4 bases and the J segment 0 bases; nucleotides outside the gene matches: 9. CDR3 size: 19 residues. Sequencing was done on a sample of blood. This sequence joins TRDV2 and TRDJ3, with 9 bases aligning to TRDD3. The sequence derives from a child who was a newborn, infant or young child, either healthy, febrile or measles-vaccinated (not recorded which). The CDR3 loop reads CACDPVLGDLSWDTRQMFF. DNA for the CDR3: TGTGCCTGTGATCCTGTACTGGGGGACCTCTCCTGGGACACCCGACAGATGTTTTTC.